The present T cell receptor (beta chain) was sequenced within a study of blood T cells in healthy people across ages. In terms of origin and age, donors were healthy Caucasian individuals from Russia aged roughly 6 to 90. Peripheral blood samples of roughly 9.9 milliliters were drawn from each donor. The second PCR ran roughly 6 to 11 cycles with a sample-barcoded 5' primer and J-beta primers. TCRdb analysed the 5' RACE reads with MiXCR anew, one entry per CDR3 protein. The sample has 800,000 or so distinct CDR3 sequences, about 46% seen once; the top ten hold around 18%. The ends were cut back, 7 bases at V and 2 bases at J, with 12 bases in the middle. This CDR3 has 13 residues. Per the germline V gene, CDR1 is MNHEY and CDR2 is SMNVEV (reference sequence). Findings and caveats of the study: Estimated diversity, derived from one million T cells, was regarded as an underestimate.

Details on this clonotype: What it binds is not known.

This rearrangement joins TRBV27 to TRBJ2-7; D is unresolved. Sample: blood. This TCR derives from an elderly man in good health. For the CDR3, the DNA is TGTGCCAGCACCCCCAAAGGGACCTACGAGCAGTACTTC. Protein: CASTPKGTYEQYF.